This T cell receptor beta chain was identified during a study of T cell responses to AZD1222 COVID-19 vaccine. This table comes from immunoSEQ multiplex PCR, and its TCRdb copy is limited to in-frame clones, with some not included. The sample carries more than 140,000 clones, approximately 88% recorded once. Germline CDR1 MNHEY, CDR2 SVGAGI. The CDR3 has 14 residues. Trimming took off 6 bases at V and 6 bases at J, with 17 bases between the two ends. There are a few counts of this clone. The antigen remains undetermined. General study findings and limits: Targeting of unmutated variant regions was reportedly seen in nearly half of spike-specific TCRs. It was only after the peak T cell response that any repertoires were sampled.

The chain links TRBV6-5 to TRBJ1-2; unclear D gene. This sequence was found in an adult in good health. The source material was peripheral blood, sampled on day 0 of AZD1222 vaccination. The CDR3 DNA sequence: TGTGCCAGCAGGCCCCGGGGTGGGTCGGATGGCTACACCTTC. Residues: CASRPRGGSDGYTF.